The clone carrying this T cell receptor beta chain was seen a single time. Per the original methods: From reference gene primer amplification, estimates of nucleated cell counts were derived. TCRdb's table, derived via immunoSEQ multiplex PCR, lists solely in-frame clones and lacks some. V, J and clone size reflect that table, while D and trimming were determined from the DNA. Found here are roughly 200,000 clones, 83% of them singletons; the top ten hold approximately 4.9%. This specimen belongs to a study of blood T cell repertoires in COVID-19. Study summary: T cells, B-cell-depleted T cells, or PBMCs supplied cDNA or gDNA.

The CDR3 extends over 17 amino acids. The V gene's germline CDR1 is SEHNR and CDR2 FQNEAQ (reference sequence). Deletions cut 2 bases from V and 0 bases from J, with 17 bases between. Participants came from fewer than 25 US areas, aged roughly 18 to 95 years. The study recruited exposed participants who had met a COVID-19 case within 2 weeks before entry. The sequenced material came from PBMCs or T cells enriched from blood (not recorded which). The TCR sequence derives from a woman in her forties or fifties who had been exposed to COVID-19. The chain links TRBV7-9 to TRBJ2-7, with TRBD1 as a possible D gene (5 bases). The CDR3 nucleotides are TGTGCCAGCAGCTTAATCCCGGGTCAGGACAACTCCTACGAGCAGTACTTC. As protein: CASSLIPGQDNSYEQYF.